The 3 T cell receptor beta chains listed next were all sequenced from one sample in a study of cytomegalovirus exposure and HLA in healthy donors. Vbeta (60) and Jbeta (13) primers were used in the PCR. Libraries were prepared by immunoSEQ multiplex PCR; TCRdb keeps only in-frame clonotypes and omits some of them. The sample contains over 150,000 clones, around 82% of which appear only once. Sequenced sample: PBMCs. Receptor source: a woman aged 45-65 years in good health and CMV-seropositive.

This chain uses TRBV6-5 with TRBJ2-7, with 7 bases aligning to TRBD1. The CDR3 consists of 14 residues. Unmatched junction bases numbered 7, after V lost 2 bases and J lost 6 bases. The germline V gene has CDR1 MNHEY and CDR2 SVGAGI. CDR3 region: CASSYDRAEREQYF. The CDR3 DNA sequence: TGTGCCAGCAGTTACGACAGGGCGGAACGCGAGCAGTACTTC.

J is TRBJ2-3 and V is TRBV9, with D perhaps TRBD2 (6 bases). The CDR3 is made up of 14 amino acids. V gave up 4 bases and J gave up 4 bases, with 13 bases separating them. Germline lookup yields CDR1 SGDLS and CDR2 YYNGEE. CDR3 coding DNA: TGTGCCAGCAGCCCCCGGAGGGCGGCAGATACGCAGTATTTT. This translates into CASSPRRAADTQYF.

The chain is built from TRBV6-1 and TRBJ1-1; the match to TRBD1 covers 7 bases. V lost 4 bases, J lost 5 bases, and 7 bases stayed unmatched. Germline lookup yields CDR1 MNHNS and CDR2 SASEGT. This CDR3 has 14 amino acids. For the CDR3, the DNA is TGTGCCAGCAGTGGCACAGGGGTAAGGACTGAAGCTTTCTTT. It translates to CASSGTGVRTEAFF.